This T cell receptor (beta chain) was captured in a study of OX40 agonist ivuxolimab in advanced cancers. This clone was recorded once. Clones were read by immunoSEQ multiplex PCR, and TCRdb kept only the in-frame ones, dropping some. The sample carries roughly 35,000 clones, around 80% recorded once. V was pared by 0 bases and J by 4 bases, with 9 bases of the junction left unmatched. CDR1 and CDR2 (germline): SGHRS, YFSETQ. The CDR3 runs 17 residues. This chain uses TRBV5-1 with TRBJ1-1, with TRBD1 matching over 10 bases. The sequences come from CD4+ or CD8+ T cells sorted from blood, collected in a trial of the OX40 agonist ivuxolimab. The clonotype comes from an adult with an advanced solid tumor such as melanoma, head and neck, liver or kidney cancer. CDR3 nucleotide sequence: TGCGCCAGCAGCTTGGGAGACAGGGGGCGAGTGGCCACTGAAGCTTTCTTT. Residues: CASSLGDRGRVATEAFF.